Listed here is a single T cell receptor (beta chain). What it binds is unknown. This sample was included in a study of cytomegalovirus exposure and HLA in healthy donors. General study results and limits: Most observed TCR sequences were rare, whereas some public TCRs were detected in many donors. A later analysis showed HLA-associated TCR beta chains outstripping equally common others in clonal expansion.

The primer mix had 60 Vbeta and 13 Jbeta primers. Profiling relied on immunoSEQ multiplex PCR, and the TCRdb table lists in-frame clones only, not all of them. This table has over 80,000 clones, over 75% appearing once. Sequenced input: PBMCs. The clonotype was recovered from a man aged 35 to 55 in good health and CMV-seropositive.

The CDR3 loop is CASSLADSEAFF. The CDR3 DNA is TGTGCCAGCAGCTTAGCCGACAGTGAAGCTTTCTTT. The chain joins TRBV7-9 to TRBJ1-1, with a weak D call TRBD1 (5 bases). Trimming stripped 0 bases from V and 7 bases from J, with 6 bases between. CDR3 length: 12 residues. Germline V gene lookup returns CDR1 SEHNR and CDR2 FQNEAQ (reference sequence).